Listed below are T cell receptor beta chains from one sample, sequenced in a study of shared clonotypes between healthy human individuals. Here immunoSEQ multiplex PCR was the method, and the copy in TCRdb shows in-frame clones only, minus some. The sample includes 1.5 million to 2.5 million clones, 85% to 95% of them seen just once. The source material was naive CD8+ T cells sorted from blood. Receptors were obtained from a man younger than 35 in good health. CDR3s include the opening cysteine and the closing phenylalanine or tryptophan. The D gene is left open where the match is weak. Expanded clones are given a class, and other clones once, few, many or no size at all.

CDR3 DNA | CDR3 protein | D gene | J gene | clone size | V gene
TGTGCCAGCAGCTTAGAGGCGGCAGCCGGTTCCTACGAGCAGTACTTC | CASSLEAAAGSYEQYF | . | TRBJ2-7 | . | TRBV11-2
TGTGCCAGCAGCTCCGAGACAGGGGACTATGGCTACACCTTC | CASSSETGDYGYTF | TRBD1 | TRBJ1-2 | . | TRBV9
TGCAGCGTTCCACGACACGACAGGTACCCCTACGAGCAGTACTTC | CSVPRHDRYPYEQYF | . | TRBJ2-7 | . | TRBV29-1
TGCAGCGTTGAAGACGGGGGGGCCTCCTACGAGCAGTACTTC | CSVEDGGASYEQYF | TRBD2 | TRBJ2-7 | . | TRBV29-1
TGTGCCAGCAGCCTCAGTATTACGAACACCGGGGAGCTGTTTTTT | CASSLSITNTGELFF | . | TRBJ2-2 | . | TRBV11-2
TGTGCCAGCAGTGCACTCACCGGGGGCACAGATACGCAGTATTTT | CASSALTGGTDTQYF | . | TRBJ2-3 | . | TRBV6-1
TGTGCCAGCAGCGGAGGGTGGGGCAGCTTTACCCCTTCGGCCGGGGAGCTGTTTTTT | CASSGGWGSFTPSAGELFF | . | TRBJ2-2 | . | TRBV9
TGTGCCAGCAGCTTAGTACAGGGAGACACCGGGGAGCTGTTTTTT | CASSLVQGDTGELFF | . | TRBJ2-2 | . | TRBV7-9
TGTGCCACCAGCTTTAGTACTGGGTCTGAAGCTTTCTTT | CATSFSTGSEAFF | . | TRBJ1-1 | . | TRBV15
TGTGCCAGCAGCCCCCGGGGGAATGAAGCTTTCTTT | CASSPRGNEAFF | . | TRBJ1-1 | once | TRBV7-9
TGTGCCAGCAGTTACTCGATGATGGTCCCTAACGAGCAGTACTTC | CASSYSMMVPNEQYF | . | TRBJ2-7 | . | TRBV6-5
TGCGCCAGCAGCTTGGGTCCTGGACTAGCGGGAGTTGAGACCCAGTACTTC | CASSLGPGLAGVETQYF | TRBD2 | TRBJ2-5 | . | TRBV5-1
TGTGCCAGCAGCTATAGCGGGCTCTCCTACAATGAGCAGTTCTTC | CASSYSGLSYNEQFF | TRBD2 | TRBJ2-1 | . | TRBV5-5
TGTGCCAGCAGCTTAATGGATCGCGGAAATGAGCAGTTCTTC | CASSLMDRGNEQFF | . | TRBJ2-1 | . | TRBV7-3
TGTGCCAGCACAATTAGGACAGTAGAAAACATTCAGTACTTC | CASTIRTVENIQYF | . | TRBJ2-4 | . | TRBV13
TGTGCCAGCAGCTTGGGCCAGGGGGCTAATGAGCAGTTCTTC | CASSLGQGANEQFF | TRBD1 | TRBJ2-1 | . | TRBV5-4
TGCAGTGGGACGGGGGACGAGCAGTACTTC | CSGTGDEQYF | . | TRBJ2-7 | . | TRBV20-1
TGTGCCAGCAGTACTGACATGCTCAATCAGCCCCAGCATTTT | CASSTDMLNQPQHF | . | TRBJ1-5 | once | TRBV7-9
TGCGCCAGCAGCCAAGGCCCGGGAGAGAACACTGAAGCTTTCTTT | CASSQGPGENTEAFF | . | TRBJ1-1 | . | TRBV4-3
TGTGCCAGCAGTTTTCCCGGTGGCGAGGGGGAGCTGTTTTTT | CASSFPGGEGELFF | . | TRBJ2-2 | . | TRBV28
TGTGCCAGCTCACCCCGGGACACCTCCTACGAGCAGTACTTC | CASSPRDTSYEQYF | . | TRBJ2-7 | . | TRBV18
TGCGCCAGCAGCCAAGACTCCGGGTTTGGGACCTACGAGCAGTACTTC | CASSQDSGFGTYEQYF | . | TRBJ2-7 | . | TRBV4-1
TGCGCCAGCAGCGGGACAGGCGTTAACACTGAAGCTTTCTTT | CASSGTGVNTEAFF | TRBD1 | TRBJ1-1 | . | TRBV10-1
TGTGCCAGCAGCTTAAAGGGGGCCAGCTATGGCTACACCTTC | CASSLKGASYGYTF | TRBD1 | TRBJ1-2 | . | TRBV7-9
TGCGCCAGCAGCTTGGGCGGGATCGACGAGCAGTACTTC | CASSLGGIDEQYF | . | TRBJ2-7 | . | TRBV5-1
TGTGCCAGCAGCCAAGGGCAGTTCGTAGGTGACTCACCCCTCCACTTT | CASSQGQFVGDSPLHF | . | TRBJ1-6 | once | TRBV4-2
TGTGCCACCACCGGGACTGACAACTATGGCTACACCTTC | CATTGTDNYGYTF | . | TRBJ1-2 | . | TRBV28
TGTGCCAGCAGCGTAGGGGCAGGCAGGGTCTACGAGCAGTACTTC | CASSVGAGRVYEQYF | . | TRBJ2-7 | . | TRBV9